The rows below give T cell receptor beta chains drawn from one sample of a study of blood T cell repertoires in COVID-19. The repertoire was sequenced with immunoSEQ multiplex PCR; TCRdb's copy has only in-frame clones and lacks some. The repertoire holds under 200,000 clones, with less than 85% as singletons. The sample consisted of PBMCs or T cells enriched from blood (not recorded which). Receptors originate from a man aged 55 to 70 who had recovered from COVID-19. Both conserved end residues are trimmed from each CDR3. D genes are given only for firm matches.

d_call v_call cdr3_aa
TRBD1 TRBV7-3 ASISVGTGLNSSGNTIY
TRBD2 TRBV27 ASSFTGDYETQY
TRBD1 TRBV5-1 ASSLEGQTYEQY
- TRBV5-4 ASSLNGGDGYT
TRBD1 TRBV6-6 ASSSGQGFNEQY
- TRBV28 ASSLRGARGSPLH
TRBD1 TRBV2 ASLTRPGQGALNEQF
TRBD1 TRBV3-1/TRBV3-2 ASSQNTGTGERSEQF
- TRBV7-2 ASSLGQNTIY
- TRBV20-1 SGKGDTQY
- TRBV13 ASSSDRDENTGELF
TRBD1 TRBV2 ASSVRTGGSSYNSPLH
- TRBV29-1 SVEVLGASSYNEQF
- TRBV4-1 ASSYRSSSEQY
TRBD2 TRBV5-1 ASSAGTSSTGELF
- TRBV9 ASSPSGLPTDTQY
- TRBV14 ASSQELARATEQF
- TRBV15 ATSRDRGISPLH
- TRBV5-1 ASSPFGGWETQY
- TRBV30 AWSRQLYGYT
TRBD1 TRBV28 ASRTGATNYGYT
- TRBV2 ASSESSEAF
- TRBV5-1 ASSLDRRYSGANVLT
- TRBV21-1 ASTPGGLGNTGELF
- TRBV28 ASSLWGGLRGNQPQH
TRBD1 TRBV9 ASSEGQGTNEKLF
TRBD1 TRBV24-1 ATSDPGQGAQETQY
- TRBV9 ASSVAEAGAAGANVLT
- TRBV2 ASRQDSNQPQH
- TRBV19 ASSRRTSTPPNYGYT
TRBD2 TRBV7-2 ASSLEVSGMREQF
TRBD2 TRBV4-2 ASSQGGGEADTQY
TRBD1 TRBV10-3 AISESPGQGALLAKNIQY
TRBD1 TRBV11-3 ASSQTGGTGYT
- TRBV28 ASSSPSSTGMNTEAF
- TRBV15 ATSVATGGAGTQY
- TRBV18 ASSPPSPGVAF